These 14 T cell receptor beta chains originate from one sample sequenced in a study of spatial heterogeneity in lung cancer. TCRdb recomputed calls from the 5' RACE reads with MiXCR, one row per CDR3 protein. The data show under 150,000 distinct CDR3 sequences, 12% seen once. Regarding time point: blood at routine non-recurrence follow-up after resection. Unsorted tumor, nontumor lung tissue or cryopreserved PBMC supplied the whole RNA. The sequencing here drew on PBMCs, taken at follow-up. The receptor set was obtained from a male donor with early-stage non-small cell lung cancer.

This clonotype has just one count. This chain joins TRBV10-3 and TRBJ2-3; maybe TRBD1 (5 bases). CDR3 length equals 16 residues. Germline V gene lookup returns CDR1 ENHRY and CDR2 SYGVKD. V gave up 0 bases and J gave up 2 bases, with 12 bases separating them. The DNA of the CDR3 is TGTGCCATCAGTGAGTCAAGGGGCGGTAACACAGATACGCAGTATTTT. Amino acid sequence: CAISESRGGNTDTQYF.

The rearrangement joins TRBV12-3 or TRBV12-4 to TRBJ1-5; 8 nucleotides align to TRBD1. Trimming at V came to 6 bases and at J to 0 bases, leaving 4 bases not matched to a gene. The CDR3 totals 15 residues. DNA of the CDR3: TGTGCCAGCAGGACAGGGGACCTTAGCAATCAGCCCCAGCATTTT. Translation: CASRTGDLSNQPQHF.

At least ten counts were recorded for this clonotype. This rearrangement joins TRBV28 to TRBJ1-5, with 9 positions matching TRBD1. Trimming took 2 bases from V and 8 from J; bases not matched to a gene: 7. CDR3 length equals 15 residues. Germline CDR1 and CDR2: MDHEN and SYDVKM. The CDR3 region is CASSLATGGREPQHF. The CDR3 coding sequence is TGTGCCAGCAGTTTAGCCACAGGGGGCAGGGAGCCCCAGCATTTT.

This clonotype turned up a few times. The chain joins TRBV5-1 to TRBJ1-1; TRBD1 matches 9 bases. CDR3 length: 15 residues. Trimming removed 1 base from V and 4 bases from J; junction bases left unmatched: 5. The V gene's germline CDR1 is SGHRS and CDR2 YFSETQ. The CDR3 region has the DNA TGCGCCAGCAGCTTGAGCCAGACAGGGGGCACTGAAGCTTTCTTT. Amino acids: CASSLSQTGGTEAFF.

This clonotype was recorded many times. This chain connects TRBV7-2 to TRBJ2-3, with 8 bases fitting TRBD1. This CDR3 has 16 amino acids. V shed 5 bases and J 5 bases; nucleotides not matched to a gene: 12. The germline V gene encodes CDR1 SGHTA and CDR2 FQGNSA. CDR3 protein: CASSRWDRTVGDTQYF. The CDR3 DNA is TGTGCCAGCAGCAGGTGGGACAGGACCGTGGGAGATACGCAGTATTTT.

This clonotype showed up just a few times. The chain combines TRBV20-1 with TRBJ1-5, with D unclear. Trimming pared 0 bases from V and 0 bases from J, leaving 6 bases between. CDR3 length equals 14 residues. CDR1 is DFQATT, CDR2 SNEGSKA, per germline (reference sequence). CDR3 amino acids: CSARDRRSNQPQHF. The CDR3 nucleotides read TGCAGTGCTAGAGATCGCCGTAGCAATCAGCCCCAGCATTTT.

The V call is TRBV6-1, the J call TRBJ2-2, with D perhaps TRBD2 (5 bases). The CDR3 spans 15 residues. The germline gives CDR1 MNHNS, CDR2 SASEGT. Trimming took 11 bases from V and 8 from J, leaving 24 bases between them. The CDR3 nucleotides read TGTGCCTGCAATCCCCCGGGCCTGGGAGCAGGGGAGCTGTTTTTT. This encodes CACNPPGLGAGELFF.

This clonotype was found a few times. This chain joins TRBV18 and TRBJ1-2; D is unresolved. The V end was cut by 2 bases, the J end by 1 base, with 5 bases between. CDR1 KGHSH and CDR2 LQKENI come from the germline V gene. The CDR3 is made up of 13 amino acids. CDR3 DNA sequence: TGTGCCAGCTCACCAGAGGTTAACTATGGCTACACCTTC. Its protein product is CASSPEVNYGYTF.

This clonotype was observed at least ten times. The chain recombines TRBV3-1 with TRBJ2-3; 9 bases agree with TRBD1. The germline V gene encodes CDR1 LGHDT and CDR2 YNNKEL (reference sequence). V was clipped by 4 bases and J by 3 bases; unmatched bases: 5. The CDR3 length is 15 residues. In nucleotides, the CDR3 is TGTGCCAGCAGCCCCGGACAGGGGTGGACAGATACGCAGTATTTT. This translates into CASSPGQGWTDTQYF.

This clonotype showed up just a few times. The genes are TRBV3-1 and TRBJ1-1, with D hard to call. Germline values: CDR1 LGHDT, CDR2 YNNKEL (reference sequence). Trimming shortened V by 1 base and J by 12 bases, and 15 bases separated the two germline ends. This CDR3 is 13 amino acids long. CDR3 amino acids: CASSQVLTTGTFF. The DNA of the CDR3 is TGTGCCAGCAGCCAAGTACTCACAACCGGGACTTTCTTT.

This clonotype occurred a few times. This sequence joins TRBV6-1 and TRBJ1-1; no definite D call. Germline CDR1 and CDR2: MNHNS and SASEGT. The CDR3 consists of 13 residues. Trimming removed 4 bases from V and 2 bases from J, with 8 bases in between. CDR3: CASSALGNTEAFF. CDR3 in DNA: TGTGCCAGCAGTGCACTAGGAAACACTGAAGCTTTCTTT.

The chain carries TRBV11-3 and TRBJ2-1, with 12 nucleotides matching TRBD2. Trimming took 5 bases from V and 9 from J; bases not matched to a gene: 5. This CDR3 has 14 amino acids. The germline gives CDR1 SGHNT, CDR2 YENEEA. The CDR3 protein is CASSPSGGAFEQFF. CDR3 bases: TGTGCCAGCAGCCCTAGCGGGGGGGCATTTGAGCAGTTCTTC. The full variable domain, in which reference TRBV11-3 and TRBJ2-1 provide the parts outside the CDR3, is EAGVVQSPRYKIIEKKQPVAFWCNPISGHNTLYWYLQNLGQGPELLIRYENEEAVDDSQLPKDRFSAERLKGVDSTLKIQPAELGDSAVYLCASSPSGGAFEQFFGPGTRLTVL.

At least ten counts were recorded for this clonotype. The chain is built from TRBV29-1 and TRBJ2-3; either TRBD1 or TRBD2 may fit D (5 bases each). The germline CDR1 and CDR2 sequences are SQVTM and ANQGSEA. V shed 7 bases and J shed 2 bases, with 13 bases lying between them. CDR3 length equals 13 residues. CDR3 nucleotide sequence: TGCAGCGCCGGGACCTCAAACACAGATACGCAGTATTTT. Residues: CSAGTSNTDTQYF.

Concerning this clonotype itself: This may be a read error: a much more frequent sequence differs by one nucleotide. This rearrangement joins TRBV20-1 to TRBJ1-1, with D unresolved. This CDR3 contains 13 residues. Germline CDR1 is DFQATT and CDR2 is SNEGSKA (reference sequence). The CDR3, as DNA: TGCAGAGCTAGTAGGCTCATGAACACTGAAGCTTTCTTT. It encodes CRASRLMNTEAFF.